Below, 22 T cell receptor beta chains from the same sample are listed, as sequenced in a study of blood T cell repertoires in COVID-19. Libraries were prepared by immunoSEQ multiplex PCR; TCRdb keeps only in-frame clonotypes and omits some of them. The profile covers approximately 77,000 clones, with around 80% appearing a single time and about 18% taken by the ten largest. Sequenced sample: peripheral blood. These receptors originate from a woman in her fifties or sixties with acute or convalescent COVID-19.

This chain joins TRBV19 and TRBJ1-5; D is unresolved. CDR1 and CDR2 from the germline V gene are LNHDA and SQIVND (reference sequence). Trimming removed 6 bases at V and 5 bases at J, with 17 bases between. This CDR3 contains 15 residues. CDR3 residues: CASSLLGQAHQPQHF. The CDR3 nucleotides read TGTGCCAGTAGCCTATTGGGCCAAGCCCATCAGCCCCAGCATTTT.

The chain carries TRBV2 and TRBJ1-3, with D possibly TRBD1 on 5 matching bases. Trimming shortened V by 5 bases and J by 0 bases, and 11 bases separated the two germline ends. This CDR3 is 15 amino acids long. The V gene's germline CDR1 is SNHLY and CDR2 FYNNEI. CDR3 sequence: CASSSDRISGNTIYF. For the CDR3, the DNA is TGTGCCAGCAGTTCCGACAGAATCTCTGGAAACACCATATATTTT.

This chain uses TRBV11-2 with TRBJ1-5; the D is unclear. This CDR3 region has 13 residues. The V gene's germline CDR1 is SGHAT and CDR2 FQNNGV. Trimming stripped 0 bases from V and 5 bases from J, with 5 bases between. The CDR3 DNA follows: TGTGCCAGCAGCTTAGACCGCGATCAGCCCCAGCATTTT. Translated, it gives CASSLDRDQPQHF.

V usage is TRBV4-1 and J usage is TRBJ1-1, with D possibly matching TRBD1 (6 bases). This CDR3 spans 16 amino acids. Per the germline V gene, CDR1 is MGHRA and CDR2 is YSYEKL. The germline V and J ends were trimmed by 2 bases and 4 bases, with 17 bases remaining between them. The CDR3, as DNA: TGCGCCAGCAGCCAAAAGCAGGGGCCGGGAACCACTGAAGCTTTCTTT. The encoded protein is CASSQKQGPGTTEAFF.

The chain couples TRBV5-4 to TRBJ1-1; 8 bases align to TRBD1. Trimming removed 1 base from V and 7 bases from J; junction bases left unmatched: 9. The CDR3 loop spans 15 amino acids. Germline loops: CDR1 SGHNT, CDR2 YYREEE (reference sequence). The CDR3 reads CASSLSPGQVFEAFF. In DNA, the CDR3 is TGTGCCAGCAGCTTGAGTCCGGGACAGGTGTTTGAAGCTTTCTTT.

As DNA, the CDR3 is TGTGCCTGGAGTGGAGGGGGCGAAAACACCATATATTTT. Residues: CAWSGGGENTIYF. The rearrangement uses TRBV30 and TRBJ1-3; 7 bases line up with TRBD1. The trim removed 1 base at V and 6 bases at J, leaving 3 bases unmatched. This CDR3 has 13 residues. Per the germline V gene, CDR1 is GTSNPN and CDR2 is SVGIG (reference sequence).

The V and J genes are TRBV27 and TRBJ1-2; weak D call: TRBD1 (5 bases). The CDR3 is 14 amino acids. V lost 4 bases and J 0 bases, leaving 9 bases between the germline ends. Germline V gene data show CDR1 as MNHEY and CDR2 as SMNVEV (reference sequence). The CDR3 sequence: CASSSLTANYGYTF. The CDR3 nucleotides read TGTGCCAGCAGTTCATTGACAGCTAACTATGGCTACACCTTC.

The chain employs TRBV6-2 or TRBV6-3 and TRBJ1-2, with a tentative D call TRBD1 (6 bases). CDR3 length: 12 residues. Trimming pared 5 bases from V and 2 bases from J, leaving 6 bases between. The germline V gene encodes CDR1 MNHEY and CDR2 SVGEGT. DNA of the CDR3: TGTGCCAGCAGTGGACAGAACTATGGCTACACCTTC. Protein sequence: CASSGQNYGYTF.

The chain couples TRBV19 to TRBJ1-5; TRBD1 agrees at 7 bases. V gave up 4 bases and J gave up 5 bases; unmatched junction bases: 5. The germline V gene encodes CDR1 LNHDA and CDR2 SQIVND (reference sequence). The CDR3 is made up of 14 amino acids. The chain's CDR3 is CASSTGTVYQPQHF. CDR3 coding DNA: TGTGCCAGTAGTACCGGGACAGTTTATCAGCCCCAGCATTTT.

The chain joins TRBV5-1 to TRBJ2-2, with 7 bases identical to TRBD1. V shed 5 bases and J 0 bases; nucleotides not matched to a gene: 4. CDR1 is SGHRS, CDR2 YFSETQ, per germline. The CDR3 sequence is 15 residues long. The CDR3 loop reads CASSPGTANTGELFF. CDR3 sequence (DNA): TGCGCCAGCAGTCCCGGGACAGCGAACACCGGGGAGCTGTTTTTT.

This rearrangement joins TRBV10-3 to TRBJ1-6; D is possibly TRBD1 (6 bases). This CDR3 is built from 17 residues. Trimming took 0 bases from V and 4 from J, leaving 13 bases between them. Germline lookup yields CDR1 ENHRY and CDR2 SYGVKD. The CDR3 coding sequence is TGTGCCATCAGTGAGTCAAGGCCAGGACAGTATAATTCACCCCTCCACTTT. The encoded protein is CAISESRPGQYNSPLHF.

The chain recombines TRBV24-1 with TRBJ2-7; TRBD1 agrees at 9 bases. Per the germline V gene, CDR1 is KGHDR and CDR2 is SFDVKD. The CDR3 length is 15 residues. The V segment lost 4 bases and the J segment 4 bases; nucleotides outside the gene matches: 7. The CDR3 DNA reads TGTGCCACCAGTGACCCCGGGACAGGGACATACGAGCAGTACTTC. The encoded protein is CATSDPGTGTYEQYF.

This chain joins TRBV6-5 and TRBJ1-4; TRBD1 is a possible D gene (5 bases). V lost 8 bases and J lost 5, with 12 bases in between. Germline CDR1 MNHEY, CDR2 SVGAGI. CDR3 length: 13 amino acids. CDR3 DNA: TGTGCCAGCGGCAGGGAGGGGAATGAAAAACTGTTTTTT. This gives the protein CASGREGNEKLFF.

This chain links TRBV5-1 with TRBJ2-5; perhaps TRBD2 as D (7 bases). The CDR3 has 15 amino acids. Germline values: CDR1 SGHRS, CDR2 YFSETQ. V gave up 4 bases and J gave up 4 bases, with 17 bases separating them. CDR3 DNA sequence: TGCGCCAGCAGCAGCGGGACAAATAAGATAGAGACCCAGTACTTC. This encodes CASSSGTNKIETQYF.

This chain connects TRBV6-6 to TRBJ2-7; no definite D call. This CDR3 region has 13 residues. V was cut by 0 bases and J by 6 bases, with 9 bases left in between. CDR1 is MNHNY, CDR2 SVGAGI, per germline (reference sequence). CDR3 bases: TGTGCCAGCAGTTACTCGCCCGGGTCCGAGCAGTACTTC. Its protein product is CASSYSPGSEQYF.

The chain carries TRBV30 and TRBJ1-1, with 11 bases that match TRBD1. Germline V gene lookup returns CDR1 GTSNPN and CDR2 SVGIG (reference sequence). J was trimmed by 7 bases and V by 5 bases; bases with no gene match: 6. The CDR3 is 13 amino acids. The CDR3 sequence is CAWYGQGAVEAFF. For the CDR3, the DNA is TGTGCCTGGTATGGACAGGGGGCGGTTGAAGCTTTCTTT.

The CDR3 region is CATSRGGQGANEKLFF. In DNA form, the CDR3 reads TGTGCCACCAGCAGAGGTGGACAGGGAGCTAATGAAAAACTGTTTTTT. V gene TRBV15 combines with J gene TRBJ1-4; 8 bases match TRBD1. CDR1 is LNHNV, CDR2 YYDKDF, per germline (reference sequence). This CDR3 is 16 amino acids long. Unmatched junction bases numbered 4, after V lost 1 base and J lost 3 bases.

The J gene is TRBJ1-1, the V gene TRBV24-1, with D perhaps matching TRBD1 (5 bases). The V end was cut by 3 bases, the J end by 5 bases, with 15 bases between. Germline CDR1 and CDR2: KGHDR and SFDVKD. CDR3 length: 15 amino acids. CDR3 protein: CATSDGSGWGTEAFF. The CDR3 DNA is TGTGCCACCAGTGATGGGAGCGGGTGGGGGACTGAAGCTTTCTTT.

Notes on this clone: Other DNA sequences from this sample encode an identical CDR3 as well. V gene TRBV9 combines with J gene TRBJ2-5; tentative D call: TRBD2 (6 bases). V was clipped by 0 bases and J by 1 base, with 10 bases between them. The CDR3 extends over 15 amino acids. Germline CDR1 is SGDLS and CDR2 is YYNGEE. For the CDR3, the DNA is TGTGCCAGCAGCGTAGGCCGGGGGTTCCAAGAGACCCAGTACTTC. Its protein product is CASSVGRGFQETQYF.

V and J are TRBV6-5 and TRBJ2-7; TRBD1 might be the D (6 bases). Per germline, CDR1 MNHEY and CDR2 SVGAGI. Trimming took off 0 bases at V and 3 bases at J, with 12 bases between the two ends. This CDR3 spans 15 amino acids. The CDR3 sequence: CASSYSSRGDYEQYF. Written as DNA, the CDR3 is TGTGCCAGCAGTTACTCCTCCAGGGGAGACTACGAGCAGTACTTC.

V gene TRBV2 combines with J gene TRBJ1-1, with a weak D call TRBD1 (6 bases). Looked up from germline, CDR1 is SNHLY and CDR2 is FYNNEI. The ends were cut back, 10 bases at V and 1 base at J, with 16 bases in the middle. The CDR3 has 14 residues. CDR3 coding DNA: TGTGCCACCGTAGCCGGGACAAAGAACACTGAAGCTTTCTTT. Amino acids: CATVAGTKNTEAFF.

The chain couples TRBV6-6 to TRBJ1-6; TRBD1 aligns across 8 bases. Germline CDR1 reads MNHNY; CDR2 reads SVGAGI (reference sequence). Trimming cost V 10 bases and J 6 bases; bases outside gene matches: 2. This CDR3 comprises 12 residues. CDR3 residues: CAIQGANSPLHF. The CDR3 DNA sequence: TGTGCCATCCAGGGGGCTAATTCACCCCTCCACTTT.